The following is a T cell receptor beta chain sequence with its context. This CDR3 contains 14 residues. CDR1 is ENHRY, CDR2 SYGVKD, per germline. The J segment lost 0 bases and the V segment lost 7 bases, leaving 1 base of the junction unmatched. The data belong to a study of cytomegalovirus exposure and HLA in healthy donors. Background on the study: HLA-typed donors contributed 65 million to 85 million unique TCRs, which were held in an early data release.

PCR involved 60 Vbeta and 13 Jbeta primers. Source study methods: A follow-up analysis tallied 70 million to 80 million unique TCR beta chains, approximately 11 million shared. Sequenced by immunoSEQ multiplex PCR; TCRdb stores in-frame clones only, minus some. V, J and clone size reflect that table, while D and trimming were determined from the DNA. The sample lists under 200,000 clones, approximately 75% occurring once. The TCR originated in a man aged 50 to 59 in good health and CMV-seropositive. V and J are TRBV10-3 and TRBJ1-3; TRBD1 matches at 9 bases. Input material: PBMCs. This chain's CDR3 is CAIIQGASGNTIYF. Here the CDR3 DNA reads TGTGCCATCATACAGGGGGCCTCTGGAAACACCATATATTTT.